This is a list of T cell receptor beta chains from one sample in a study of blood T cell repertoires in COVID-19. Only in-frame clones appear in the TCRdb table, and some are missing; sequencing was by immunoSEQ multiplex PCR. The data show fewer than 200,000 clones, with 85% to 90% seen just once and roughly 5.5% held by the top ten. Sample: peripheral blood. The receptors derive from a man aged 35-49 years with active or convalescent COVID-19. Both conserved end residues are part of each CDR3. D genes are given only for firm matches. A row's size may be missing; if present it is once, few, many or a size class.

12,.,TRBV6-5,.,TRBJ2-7,TGTGCCAGTTCGGACAGCTCCTACGAGCAGTACTTC,CASSDSSYEQYF
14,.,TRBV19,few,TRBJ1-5,TGTGCCAGTAGTATCTACGGCTATCAGGAGCCCCAGCATTTT,CASSIYGYQEPQHF
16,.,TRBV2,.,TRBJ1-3,TGTGCCAGCAGCCCTATCGGACAGCCCTCTGGAAACACCATATATTTT,CASSPIGQPSGNTIYF
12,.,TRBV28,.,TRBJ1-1,TGTGCCAGCAGCAAGACACAGAGAGAAGCTTTCTTT,CASSKTQREAFF
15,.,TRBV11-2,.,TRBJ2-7,TGTGCCAGCAGCTTAATCCAGGGGCCCTCCTACGAGCAGTACTTC,CASSLIQGPSYEQYF
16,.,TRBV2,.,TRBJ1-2,TGTGCCAGCACCCAACCGGGGGGTTTAGGGAACTATGGCTACACCTTC,CASTQPGGLGNYGYTF
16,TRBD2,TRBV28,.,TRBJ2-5,TGTGCCAGCAGCCCAGTGTCGAGCGGGAGTATAAAGACCCAGTACTTC,CASSPVSSGSIKTQYF
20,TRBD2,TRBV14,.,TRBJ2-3,TGTGCCAGCAGCCAAGATCGCGGACTAGCGGGGTTCAGGGGCACAGATACGCAGTATTTT,CASSQDRGLAGFRGTDTQYF
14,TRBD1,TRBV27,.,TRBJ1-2,TGTGCCAGCAGTTTAAGGGGTGGGACAGACGGCTACACCTTC,CASSLRGGTDGYTF
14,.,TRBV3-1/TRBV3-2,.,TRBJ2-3,TGTGCCAGCAGCGTCGGGAGCAGCACAGATACGCAGTATTTT,CASSVGSSTDTQYF
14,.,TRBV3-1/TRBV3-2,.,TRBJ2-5,TGTGCCAGCAGCCGTATTAGCGGTGAAGAGACCCAGTACTTC,CASSRISGEETQYF
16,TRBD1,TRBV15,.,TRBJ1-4,TGTGCCACCAGCAGGGGTGGACAGGGGGCTGGGGAAAAACTGTTTTTT,CATSRGGQGAGEKLFF
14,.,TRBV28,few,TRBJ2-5,TGTGCCAGCAGATCCCCGTTCCGGGTGGAGACCCAGTACTTC,CASRSPFRVETQYF
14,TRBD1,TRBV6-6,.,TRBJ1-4,TGTGCCAGCAGTTACGGGCAGGGGGGTGAAAAACTGTTTTTT,CASSYGQGGEKLFF
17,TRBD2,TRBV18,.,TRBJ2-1,TGTGCCAGCTCACGCCCGACTAGCGGGGGGGGGTACAATGAGCAGTTCTTC,CASSRPTSGGGYNEQFF
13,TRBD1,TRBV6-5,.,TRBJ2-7,TGTGCCAGCAGTCTGGGACAGAGTTACGAGCAGTACTTC,CASSLGQSYEQYF
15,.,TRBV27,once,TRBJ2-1,TGTGCCAGCAGTTTCTTTGGGGGCGTCGCGAATGAGCAGTTCTTC,CASSFFGGVANEQFF
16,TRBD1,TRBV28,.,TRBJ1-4,TGTGCCAGCAGTTTAGCCTCCGGGACAGCGATCGAAAAACTGTTTTTT,CASSLASGTAIEKLFF
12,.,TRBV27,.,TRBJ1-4,TGTGCCAGCACAACAGGGTATGAAAAACTGTTTTTT,CASTTGYEKLFF
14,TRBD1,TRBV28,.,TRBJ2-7,TGTGCCAGCAGTCCCCCGGGACAGACCTACGAGCAGTACTTC,CASSPPGQTYEQYF
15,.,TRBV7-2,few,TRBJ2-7,TGTGCCAGCAGCCGTGACAAGGGGGTAACCTACGAGCAGTACTTC,CASSRDKGVTYEQYF
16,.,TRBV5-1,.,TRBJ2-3,TGCGCCAGCAGCTTGCCCGGACAGCCGAGCACAGATACGCAGTATTTT,CASSLPGQPSTDTQYF
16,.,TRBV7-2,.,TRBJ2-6,TGTGCCAGCAGCTTAGCGCGGCAAGGCGGGGCCAACGTCCTGACTTTC,CASSLARQGGANVLTF
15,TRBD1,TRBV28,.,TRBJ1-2,TGTGCCAGCAGTCCCCGGGACAGGAAGAGCTATGGCTACACCTTC,CASSPRDRKSYGYTF
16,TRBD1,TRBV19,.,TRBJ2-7,TGTGCCAGTAGTATCCGGACAGGAGGAAATTTCTACGAGCAGTACTTC,CASSIRTGGNFYEQYF
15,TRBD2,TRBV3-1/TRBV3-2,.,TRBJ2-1,TGTGCCAGCAGCCAAGGGACTAGCGGCCCTTATGAGCAGTTCTTC,CASSQGTSGPYEQFF
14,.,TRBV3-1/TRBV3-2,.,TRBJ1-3,TGTGCCAGCAGCCAACAGGGGACTGGAAACACCATATATTTT,CASSQQGTGNTIYF
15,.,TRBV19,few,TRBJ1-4,TGTGCCAGTAGTATAGCCGCAGGGAGGGATGAAAAACTGTTTTTT,CASSIAAGRDEKLFF
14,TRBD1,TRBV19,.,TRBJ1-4,TGTGCCAGTCTCCGACAGGGCTGGAATGAAAAACTGTTTTTT,CASLRQGWNEKLFF
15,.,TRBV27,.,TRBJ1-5,TGTGCCAGCAGTAAAACCGGGACAATAGTACAGCCCCAGCATTTT,CASSKTGTIVQPQHF
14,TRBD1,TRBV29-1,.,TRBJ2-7,TGCAGCGTCAACCAACCGGGACAGGGGGCGAAGAAGTACTTC,CSVNQPGQGAKKYF
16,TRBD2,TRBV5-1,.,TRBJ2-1,TGCGCCAGCAGCTCAGGACTAGCGGGAGAGGGAAATGAGCAGTTCTTC,CASSSGLAGEGNEQFF
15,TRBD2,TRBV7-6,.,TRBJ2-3,TGTGCCAGCAGCCCAGAGGGACTAGGAGAAGATACGCAGTATTTT,CASSPEGLGEDTQYF
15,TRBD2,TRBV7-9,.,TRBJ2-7,TGTGCCAGCAGCTTAGCGTCCGGGACTAGCTCCGAGCAGTACTTC,CASSLASGTSSEQYF
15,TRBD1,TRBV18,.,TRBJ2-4,TGTGCCAGCTCACCACGGGGACAGACCAAAAACATTCAGTACTTC,CASSPRGQTKNIQYF
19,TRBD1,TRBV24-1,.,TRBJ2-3,TGTGCCACCAGTGATTCGGCAGGGGGCCCCAACCTCCGCACAGATACGCAGTATTTT,CATSDSAGGPNLRTDTQYF
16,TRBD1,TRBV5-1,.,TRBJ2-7,TGCGCCAGCAGCTTGGGAGTGGGACAGGGCTCCTACGAGCAGTACTTC,CASSLGVGQGSYEQYF
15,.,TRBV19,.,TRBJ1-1,TGTGCCAGTAGTATCGGCACGGGGGGGAACACTGAAGCTTTCTTT,CASSIGTGGNTEAFF
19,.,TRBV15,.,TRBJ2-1,TGTGCCACCAGGGTTGAAACCACGTCTAAGCCAAGCTCCTACAATGAGCAGTTCTTC,CATRVETTSKPSSYNEQFF
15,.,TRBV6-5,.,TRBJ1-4,TGTGCCAGCAGCCCGGTTTTCGGAGTCGATGAAAAACTGTTTTTT,CASSPVFGVDEKLFF
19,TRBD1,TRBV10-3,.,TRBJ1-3,TGTGCCATCAGTCCCTCGGCAGGGACAGGGGCCCGCTCTGGAAACACCATATATTTT,CAISPSAGTGARSGNTIYF
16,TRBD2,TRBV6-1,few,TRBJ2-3,TGTGCCAGCAGTGAAGGGCTAGCGGGTAACACAGATACGCAGTATTTT,CASSEGLAGNTDTQYF
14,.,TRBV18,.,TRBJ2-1,TGTGCCAGCTCACCAGGGCAGGGGCACAATGAGCAGTTCTTC,CASSPGQGHNEQFF
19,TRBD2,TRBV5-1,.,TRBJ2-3,TGCGCCAGCAGCTTGCCCGGGACTAGCGGGATATCTAGCACAGATACGCAGTATTTT,CASSLPGTSGISSTDTQYF
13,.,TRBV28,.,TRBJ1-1,TGTGCCAGCAGTTTCTCAGGAAGCACTGAAGCTTTCTTT,CASSFSGSTEAFF
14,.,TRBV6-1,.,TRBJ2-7,TGTGCCAGCAGTGACCCCAGCGGCTGGGACGAGCAGTACTTC,CASSDPSGWDEQYF
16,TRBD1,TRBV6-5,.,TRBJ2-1,TGTGCCAGCAGTTACTCGAGGGACAGGGGATACAATGAGCAGTTCTTC,CASSYSRDRGYNEQFF
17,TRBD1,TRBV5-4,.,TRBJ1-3,TGTGCCAGCAGCTTGGGCCGAGGGGGCGACAGGGGAAACACCATATATTTT,CASSLGRGGDRGNTIYF
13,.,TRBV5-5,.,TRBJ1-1,TGTGCCAGCAGCTTGGCAGGGATCTATGAAGCTTTCTTT,CASSLAGIYEAFF
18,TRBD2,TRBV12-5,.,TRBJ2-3,TGTGCTAGTGGTTCCCCCCGGGCTAGCGGGGTTATTGCAGATACGCAGTATTTT,CASGSPRASGVIADTQYF
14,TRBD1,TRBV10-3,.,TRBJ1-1,TGTGCCATCAGTGATTTACAGGGGGACACTGAAGCTTTCTTT,CAISDLQGDTEAFF
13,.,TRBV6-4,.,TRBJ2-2,TGTGCCAGCAGTATCAAGAACACCGGGGAGCTGTTTTTT,CASSIKNTGELFF
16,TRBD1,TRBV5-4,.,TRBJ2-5,TGTGCCAGCAGCCCACCAGACAGGGGGACCCAAGAGACCCAGTACTTC,CASSPPDRGTQETQYF
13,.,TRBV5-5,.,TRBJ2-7,TGTGCCAGCAGCTTGCAGGGGACCTACGAGCAGTACTTC,CASSLQGTYEQYF
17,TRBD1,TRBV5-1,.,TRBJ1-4,TGCGCCAGCAGCTGGCAGGGGGTACAAGCAACTAATGAAAAACTGTTTTTT,CASSWQGVQATNEKLFF